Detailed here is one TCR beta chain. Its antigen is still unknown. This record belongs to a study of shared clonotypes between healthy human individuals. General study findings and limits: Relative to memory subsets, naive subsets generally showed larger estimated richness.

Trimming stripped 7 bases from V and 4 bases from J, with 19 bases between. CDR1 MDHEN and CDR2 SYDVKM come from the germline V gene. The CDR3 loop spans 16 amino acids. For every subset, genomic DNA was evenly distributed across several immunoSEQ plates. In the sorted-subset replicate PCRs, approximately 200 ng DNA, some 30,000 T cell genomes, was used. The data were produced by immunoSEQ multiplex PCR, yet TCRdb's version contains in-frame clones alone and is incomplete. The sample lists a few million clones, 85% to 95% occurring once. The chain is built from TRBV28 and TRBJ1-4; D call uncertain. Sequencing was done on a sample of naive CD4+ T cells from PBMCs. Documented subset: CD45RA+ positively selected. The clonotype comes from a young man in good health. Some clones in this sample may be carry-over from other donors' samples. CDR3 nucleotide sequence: TGTGCCAGCACTACGGCTCTCGGGAGCGGTAATGAAAAACTGTTTTTT. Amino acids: CASTTALGSGNEKLFF.